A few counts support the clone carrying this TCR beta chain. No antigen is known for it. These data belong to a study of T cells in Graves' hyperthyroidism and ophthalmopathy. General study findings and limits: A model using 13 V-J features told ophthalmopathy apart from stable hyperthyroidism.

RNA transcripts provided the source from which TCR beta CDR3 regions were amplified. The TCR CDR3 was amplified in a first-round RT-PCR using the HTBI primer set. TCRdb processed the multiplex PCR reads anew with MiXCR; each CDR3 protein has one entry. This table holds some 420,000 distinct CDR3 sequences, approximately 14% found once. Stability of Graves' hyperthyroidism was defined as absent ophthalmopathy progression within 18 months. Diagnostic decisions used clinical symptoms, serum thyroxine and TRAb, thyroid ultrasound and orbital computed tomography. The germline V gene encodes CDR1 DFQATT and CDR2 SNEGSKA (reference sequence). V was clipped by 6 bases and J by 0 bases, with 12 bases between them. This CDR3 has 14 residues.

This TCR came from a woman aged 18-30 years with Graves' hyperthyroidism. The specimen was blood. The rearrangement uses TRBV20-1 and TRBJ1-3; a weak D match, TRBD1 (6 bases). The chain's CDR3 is CSARWTVSGNTIYF. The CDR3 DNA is TGCAGTGCCCGGTGGACAGTCTCTGGAAACACCATATATTTT.